This T cell receptor beta chain is drawn from a study of cytomegalovirus exposure and HLA in healthy donors. The PCR ran on 60 Vbeta and 13 Jbeta primers. Profiling relied on immunoSEQ multiplex PCR, and the TCRdb table lists in-frame clones only, not all of them. The repertoire holds about 190,000 clones, roughly four fifths seen once, with roughly 0.8% in the top ten. As concerns this clone: Its antigen remains unidentified.

The study, taken as a whole, reports: It was 150 to 200 TCR beta chains that were listed as cytomegalovirus-associated. For TCR beta chains, V- and J-gene trimming was later linked to a missense DCLRE1C variant. The sole available immune exposure information was CMV serostatus.

This TCR was sampled from a woman in her late teens or twenties in good health and CMV-seronegative. The specimen sequenced was PBMCs.

Here the CDR3 reads CASSQQGASYNEQFF. The CDR3 DNA reads TGTGCCAGCAGCCAACAAGGGGCTTCCTACAATGAGCAGTTCTTC. The chain links TRBV7-3 to TRBJ2-1; D might be TRBD1 (5 bases). V lost 5 bases, J lost 1 base, and 12 bases lay in between. The CDR3 covers 15 residues. The germline V gene has CDR1 SGHTA and CDR2 FQGTGA.